The 3 T cell receptor beta chains given below trace back to one sample, sequenced in a study of T cells in Graves' hyperthyroidism and ophthalmopathy. It was RNA transcripts that yielded the amplified TCR beta CDR3 regions. First-round RT-PCR with HTBI primers amplified the TCR CDR3 region. TCRdb called the multiplex PCR reads again in MiXCR, with one record for every CDR3 protein. The sample yields about 520,000 distinct CDR3 sequences, around 22% seen once. Sequencing was carried out using blood. These receptors all stem from a woman aged 25 to 39 with Graves' ophthalmopathy.

This clonotype was counted between two and nine times. The chain is built from TRBV11-1 and TRBJ1-2; 11 bases are a match to TRBD1. CDR1 and CDR2 (germline): SGHAT, FQDESV (reference sequence). CDR3 length equals 17 residues. With V trimmed by 5 bases and J by 0 bases, 8 bases remained unmatched. Written as DNA, the CDR3 is TGTGCCAGCAGCGACCGGGACAGGGGGAACTCTAACTATGGCTACACCTTC. Amino acid sequence: CASSDRDRGNSNYGYTF.

This clonotype was detected ten times or more. V usage is TRBV7-2 and J usage is TRBJ2-7; 8 positions agree with TRBD2. The germline V gene encodes CDR1 SGHTA and CDR2 FQGNSA. The length of the CDR3 is 14 residues. Losses at the gene ends were 5 bases for V and 0 bases for J; bases not matched to a gene: 3. CDR3 residues: CASSLGGGSYEQYF. As DNA, the CDR3 is TGTGCCAGCAGCCTCGGGGGGGGCTCCTACGAGCAGTACTTC.

With regard to this clonotype: A read error may produce the germline difference seen at one junction end. The chain uses TRBV15 and TRBJ2-5, with 12 bases matching TRBD2. This CDR3 has 17 residues. The germline CDR1 and CDR2 sequences are LNHNV and YYDKDF (reference sequence). The CDR3 DNA is TGTCCCACCAGCAGAGATCTGCTAGCGGGGGGGGAGGAGACCCAGTACTTC. Amino acids: CPTSRDLLAGGEETQYF.